This passage covers 28 T cell receptor beta chains from one sample sequenced in a study of chronic HIV infection and antiretroviral therapy. TCRdb re-derived calls from the 5' RACE reads in MiXCR, one entry per CDR3 protein. Of roughly 48,000 distinct CDR3 sequences in the sample, approximately 19% were seen once. The sample consisted of peripheral blood. The receptors stem from an adult who had HIV and had not received antiretroviral therapy, or was an uninfected healthy control (not recorded which).

The chain recombines TRBV27 with TRBJ2-3; no reliable D call. V was clipped by 10 bases and J by 4 bases, with 18 bases between them. The CDR3 loop spans 14 amino acids. Germline values: CDR1 MNHEY, CDR2 SMNVEV (reference sequence). CDR3 sequence: CATTRQMGADTQYF. The CDR3 DNA is TGTGCCACCACCCGGCAGATGGGTGCAGATACGCAGTATTTT.

This clonotype was picked up a small number of times. J is TRBJ2-5 and V is TRBV11-2, with D maybe TRBD2 (6 bases). There are 14 residues in the CDR3. Trimming cost V 5 bases and J 1 base, with 11 bases left between them. Germline V gene data show CDR1 as SGHAT and CDR2 as FQNNGV. CDR3 bases: TGTGCCAGCAGCCCCTTAGCGGTCCAAGAGACCCAGTACTTC. Its translation: CASSPLAVQETQYF.

The chain links TRBV11-1 to TRBJ2-1; D may be TRBD2 (6 bases). The V and J ends lost 7 bases and 9 bases respectively, with 19 bases between them. CDR3 length equals 14 residues. CDR1 is SGHAT, CDR2 FQDESV, per germline (reference sequence). CDR3 sequence: CASTLSGSRGEQFF. The CDR3 DNA reads as TGTGCCAGCACCCTTTCCGGGAGCCGCGGTGAGCAGTTCTTC.

In nucleotides, the CDR3 is TGTGCCAGCACCCTGACCCCTAGCGGCTACACAGATACGCAGTATTTT. Translated: CASTLTPSGYTDTQYF. The V call is TRBV2, the J call TRBJ2-3; TRBD2 matches at 7 bases. The V gene's germline CDR1 is SNHLY and CDR2 FYNNEI. The V and J ends lost 7 bases and 2 bases, in that order; junction bases with no gene match: 12. This CDR3 is 16 amino acids long.

V is TRBV6-5 and J is TRBJ2-2, with 8 bases that match TRBD2. With 6 bases clipped from V and 2 bases from J, the junction kept 8 bases outside the gene matches. The germline CDR1 and CDR2 sequences are MNHEY and SVGAGI. The CDR3 is 16 amino acids. Here the CDR3 reads CASSLRSGSNTGELFF. The CDR3 region has the DNA TGTGCCAGCAGCCTAAGAAGCGGGAGCAACACCGGGGAGCTGTTTTTT.

This clonotype occurred a few times. The V gene is TRBV28, the J gene TRBJ1-1; 8 nucleotides align to TRBD1. There are 15 residues in the CDR3. J was trimmed by 5 bases and V by 5 bases; bases with no gene match: 10. From germline, CDR1 is MDHEN and CDR2 SYDVKM. For the CDR3, the DNA is TGTGCCAGCAGTCCCCGGGGCAGGGGGCGAACTGAAGCTTTCTTT. Residues: CASSPRGRGRTEAFF.

This clonotype has only a few counts. The chain is built from TRBV25-1 and TRBJ1-6; D gene ambiguous. V dropped 0 bases and J dropped 10 bases, with 4 bases sitting between them. This CDR3 spans 12 amino acids. Germline V gene sequence: CDR1 MGHDK, CDR2 SYGVNS. CDR3 nucleotides: TGTGCCAGCAGTGAATATCGCTCACCCCTCCACTTT. Its protein is CASSEYRSPLHF.

The CDR3 reads CSAGTGPYEQYF. The CDR3 nucleotides are TGCAGCGCCGGGACAGGGCCCTACGAGCAGTACTTC. The chain couples TRBV29-1 to TRBJ2-7; 9 nucleotides align to TRBD1. The CDR3 spans 12 residues. CDR1 and CDR2 (germline): SQVTM, ANQGSEA. Trimming at V came to 7 bases and at J to 2 bases, leaving 3 bases not matched to a gene.

V and J are TRBV7-2 and TRBJ1-5; D remains ambiguous. The ends were cut back, 1 base at V and 2 bases at J, with 3 bases in the middle. Germline V gene data show CDR1 as SGHTA and CDR2 as FQGNSA. This CDR3 has 13 amino acids. The CDR3 DNA reads as TGTGCCAGCAGCTTAGGTCGCAATCAGCCCCAGCATTTT. This gives the protein CASSLGRNQPQHF.

The rearrangement links TRBV19 to TRBJ1-4; perhaps TRBD1 as D (5 bases). Germline V gene lookup returns CDR1 LNHDA and CDR2 SQIVND (reference sequence). V was trimmed by 5 bases and J by 10 bases, leaving 23 bases between them. CDR3 length equals 16 residues. The CDR3 nucleotides are TGTGCCAGTAGTCCCGGAGACGAACCACTCCAGGGAAAACTGTTTTTT. Translating gives CASSPGDEPLQGKLFF.

This clonotype was observed a few times. The chain's CDR3 is CASSSGGPQHF. CDR3 nucleotide sequence: TGTGCCAGCAGTTCCGGGGGGCCCCAGCATTTT. The chain recombines TRBV6-5 with TRBJ1-5, with D perhaps TRBD1 (5 bases). The CDR3 totals 11 residues. From germline, CDR1 is MNHEY and CDR2 SVGAGI. Trimming took 4 bases from V and 9 from J, leaving 7 bases between them.

This clonotype was counted a few times. This chain connects TRBV29-1 to TRBJ1-2; maybe TRBD1 (5 bases). The germline V and J ends were trimmed by 3 bases and 10 bases, with 15 bases remaining between them. The germline V gene has CDR1 SQVTM and CDR2 ANQGSEA. The CDR3 consists of 12 residues. CDR3 DNA: TGCAGCGTTGAGGGGCGGCCCGGATCCTACACCTTC. Amino acid sequence: CSVEGRPGSYTF.

This clonotype occurred a few times. This chain connects TRBV4-1 to TRBJ1-4; 8 bases are shared with TRBD1. Trimming took 1 base from V and 8 from J; bases not matched to a gene: 3. The CDR3 has 14 amino acids. Germline CDR1 and CDR2: MGHRA and YSYEKL. The CDR3 reads CASSQAQGGEKLFF. The CDR3 coding sequence is TGCGCCAGCAGCCAAGCACAGGGGGGAGAAAAACTGTTTTTT.

A few counts support this clonotype. This chain connects TRBV29-1 to TRBJ2-7; 8 bases match TRBD1. Trimming took 4 bases from V and 3 from J; bases not matched to a gene: 5. The germline V gene encodes CDR1 SQVTM and CDR2 ANQGSEA. This CDR3 has 13 residues. The CDR3 spells CSVARQGSYEQYF. The DNA of the CDR3 is TGCAGCGTTGCGAGACAGGGGAGCTACGAGCAGTACTTC.

This clonotype was observed a few times. For the CDR3, the DNA is TGCAGCGTTGGAGTATCGAGCTCCTACGAGCAGTACTTC. Translated: CSVGVSSSYEQYF. The chain joins TRBV29-1 to TRBJ2-7, with no clear D. Trimming shortened V by 4 bases and J by 0 bases, and 10 bases separated the two germline ends. CDR1 is SQVTM, CDR2 ANQGSEA, per germline. This CDR3 region has 13 residues.

The CDR3 sequence is CASSLGRTSNYEQYF. The CDR3 DNA is TGTGCCAGCAGTCTAGGCAGGACTAGTAACTACGAGCAGTACTTC. The chain uses TRBV27 and TRBJ2-7; 7 nucleotides align to TRBD2. This CDR3 spans 15 amino acids. The V gene end was trimmed by 5 bases and the J gene end by 3 bases; junction bases not matched to a gene: 10. From germline, CDR1 is MNHEY and CDR2 SMNVEV (reference sequence).

The chain recombines TRBV7-9 with TRBJ1-2, with D hard to call. Germline V gene lookup returns CDR1 SEHNR and CDR2 FQNEAQ (reference sequence). Trimming cost V 7 bases and J 0 bases, with 12 bases left between them. CDR3 length: 14 amino acids. CDR3 loop: CASTPIISNYGYTF. CDR3 coding DNA: TGTGCCAGCACCCCGATCATATCTAACTATGGCTACACCTTC. Supplemented by reference TRBV7-9 and TRBJ1-2, the full variable domain reads DTGVSQNPRHKITKRGQNVTFRCDPISEHNRLYWYRQTLGQGPEFLTYFQNEAQLEKSRLLSDRFSAERPKGSFSTLEIQRTEQGDSAMYLCASTPIISNYGYTFGSGTRLTVV.

This clonotype was counted once. This chain connects TRBV14 to TRBJ2-1, with a tentative D call TRBD1 (5 bases). This CDR3 has 14 amino acids. Germline assignment: CDR1 SGHDN and CDR2 FVKESK. Trimming took off 0 bases at V and 9 bases at J, with 12 bases between the two ends. CDR3: CASSQDRGLSEQFF. CDR3 nucleotides: TGTGCCAGCAGCCAAGATAGGGGCTTGAGTGAGCAGTTCTTC. The variable domain in full, completed from reference TRBV14 and TRBJ2-1, reads EAGVTQFPSHSVIEKGQTVTLRCDPISGHDNLYWYRRVMGKEIKFLLHFVKESKQDESGMPNNRFLAERTGGTYSTLKVQPAELEDSGVYFCASSQDRGLSEQFFGPGTRLTVL.

This clonotype was seen repeatedly, ten times or more. The V and J genes are TRBV20-1 and TRBJ2-7, with D unclear. Trimming pared 4 bases from V and 6 bases from J, leaving 10 bases between. CDR3 length equals 11 residues. Germline-derived CDR1 and CDR2 are DFQATT and SNEGSKA (reference sequence). CDR3 in DNA: TGCAGTGCTAAGTCGCCAAGCGAGCAGTACTTC. It codes for CSAKSPSEQYF.

This chain joins TRBV9 and TRBJ2-3; tentatively, D is TRBD2 (5 bases). Looked up from germline, CDR1 is SGDLS and CDR2 is YYNGEE. V was trimmed by 1 base and J by 5 bases, leaving 14 bases between them. CDR3 length: 15 amino acids. CDR3: CASSVSPQAGDTQYF. Written as DNA, the CDR3 is TGTGCCAGCAGCGTAAGCCCCCAGGCGGGAGATACGCAGTATTTT.

This rearrangement joins TRBV20-1 to TRBJ2-3; no reliable D call. Germline CDR1 DFQATT, CDR2 SNEGSKA (reference sequence). Trimming pared 3 bases from V and 6 bases from J, leaving 4 bases between. The CDR3 is 10 amino acids. The CDR3, as DNA: TGCAGTGCTAGGCTGGATACGCAGTATTTT. Translated, it gives CSARLDTQYF.

This clonotype came up many times. The chain links TRBV20-1 to TRBJ1-1; 7 bases agree with TRBD1. Germline assignment: CDR1 DFQATT and CDR2 SNEGSKA (reference sequence). The CDR3 length is 13 residues. Germline trimming cut 5 bases from V and 4 bases from J; bases unmatched to any gene: 7. CDR3 DNA: TGCAGTGCTCGTGCAGGGGGGGGCACTGAAGCTTTCTTT. Residues: CSARAGGGTEAFF.

CDR3 bases: TGTGCCAGCAGTCCGACTAGCGGGAGCAAGACCCAGTACTTC. Protein product: CASSPTSGSKTQYF. The chain employs TRBV27 and TRBJ2-5, with TRBD2 matching 12 bases. V lost 5 bases and J lost 6; bases outside the gene matches: 4. Germline CDR1 and CDR2: MNHEY and SMNVEV (reference sequence). The length of the CDR3 is 14 residues.

This chain links TRBV6-2 or TRBV6-3 with TRBJ1-5; 8 bases line up with TRBD1. The ends lost 6 bases at V and 6 bases at J; junction bases unmatched: 16. This CDR3 is built from 17 residues. Germline V gives CDR1 MNHEY, CDR2 SVGEGT. Here the CDR3 reads CASSLTGAKKRGQPQHF. Here the CDR3 DNA reads TGTGCCAGCAGCTTGACAGGGGCGAAAAAAAGGGGTCAGCCCCAGCATTTT.

The chain couples TRBV29-1 to TRBJ2-7; D is ambiguous. Germline CDR1 reads SQVTM; CDR2 reads ANQGSEA. The V end lost 3 bases, the J end lost 7 bases, and 16 bases lay between the germline ends. There are 13 residues in the CDR3. The CDR3 reads CSVEEVPVGEQYF. CDR3 bases: TGCAGCGTTGAGGAAGTCCCCGTAGGAGAGCAGTACTTC.

The CDR3 loop is CASSLREGNRETQYF. The DNA of the CDR3 is TGTGCCAGCAGTTTGCGGGAGGGTAACAGAGAGACCCAGTACTTC. The rearrangement joins TRBV27 to TRBJ2-5, with 9 positions matching TRBD2. The V and J ends lost 3 bases and 4 bases, in that order; junction bases with no gene match: 6. Germline CDR1 MNHEY, CDR2 SMNVEV (reference sequence). The CDR3 length is 15 residues.

The rearrangement joins TRBV6-5 to TRBJ2-7; 9 nucleotides align to TRBD1. V lost 5 bases and J lost 7; bases outside the gene matches: 6. The CDR3 has 13 amino acids. Germline CDR1 is MNHEY and CDR2 is SVGAGI. CDR3 nucleotide sequence: TGTGCCAGCAGTGGAACAGGGGGCAGTGAGCAGTACTTC. Its translation: CASSGTGGSEQYF.

V is TRBV14 and J is TRBJ2-7; tentatively, D is TRBD1 or TRBD2 (6 bases each). CDR3 length equals 12 residues. Per the germline V gene, CDR1 is SGHDN and CDR2 is FVKESK. V was clipped by 1 base and J by 10 bases, with 11 bases between them. The CDR3 loop is CASSQVQGGQYF. CDR3 in DNA: TGTGCCAGCAGCCAAGTACAGGGAGGTCAGTACTTC. Full variable domain (remainder filled in from reference TRBV14 and TRBJ2-7): EAGVTQFPSHSVIEKGQTVTLRCDPISGHDNLYWYRRVMGKEIKFLLHFVKESKQDESGMPNNRFLAERTGGTYSTLKVQPAELEDSGVYFCASSQVQGGQYFGPGTRLTVT.